This T cell receptor (beta chain) was sequenced for a study of CD8 T cells in Susac syndrome (dated by TCRdb to about 2019). Context from the whole study: Of the Susac syndrome patients who were sequenced, under 10 were in clinical remission while about six had clinically active disease. Repertoire sequencing was used to test whether CD8+ T cell activation and differentiation in Susac syndrome was antigen driven. At blood withdrawal, Susac syndrome patients were either therapy-naive, taking corticosteroids (in some cases with IVIg as well), or taking IVIg alone. Findings and caveats that apply to the study as a whole: In the CD4+ T cell repertoire of Susac syndrome patients, clonal expansion was not detected. The number of individuals in the TCR sequencing and HLA analysis was recognized as being relatively small.

As concerns this clonotype: Its recognized antigen is unknown. No quality values exist for individual bases; no much larger clone is one base distant.

Peripheral blood CD8+ and CD4+ T cells from healthy donors, Susac syndrome patients and multiple sclerosis patients were profiled using high-throughput TCR beta sequencing. The Susac syndrome patients fulfilled recently defined diagnostic criteria for definite or probable disease. CD8+ TEMRA cells were enriched by FACS, while bulk CD8+ and CD4+ T cells were purified by magnetic negative isolation. Blood was drawn into EDTA tubes, processed within 24 hours, and PBMCs were isolated by density gradient centrifugation. PBMCs intended for TCR sequencing were cryopreserved in liquid nitrogen and thawed later in a water bath at 37 degrees C. Purity of sorted or isolated CD4+, CD8+ and CD8+ TEMRA cells was at least 90%. RNA was extracted using the RNeasy kit, and roughly 0.5 to 1 microgram was reverse transcribed with random hexamers. The immunoSEQ multiplex PCR assay, covering 54 Vbeta and 13 Jbeta segments, was used to amplify TCR beta CDR3 regions. PCR amplification bias was corrected by using a synthetic template baseline for primer optimization and computational correction. In the source study's methods: Reads were assigned to V, D and J genes according to IMGT and analyzed in immunoSEQ Analyzer, with only productive sequences retained. Clonality was computed as one minus Shannon entropy normalized by log2 of the number of productive unique sequences. For each patient and control, public and private clones were evaluated within the 100 most prevalent clones. A clone was defined as Susac-specific if it was absent from the healthy and MS cohorts, from roughly 1,000 published viral clones and from other ImmuneACCESS disease sequences. TCRdb passed the public sequencing reads through fastp at Q25 and MiXCR, retaining productive beta sequences. CDR3 protein sequences are deduplicated, and each keeps its most common genes and DNA. For this entry, the V and J calls and clone size follow TCRdb and not the study's own pipeline. The sample table shows 120,000 or so distinct CDR3 sequences, and roughly 95% are seen once. The top ten clonotypes cover approximately 0.15% of the sample.

CDR1 and CDR2, per the germline V gene, are MDHEN and SYDVKM. At the junction V is shortened by 6 bases and J by 8 bases; bases outside the gene matches: 7. The CDR3, from cysteine to phenylalanine, totals 13 residues. Left in the record is the CDR3 DNA by itself, 39 bases read in frame from the first base. The TCR originated in a human donor with Susac syndrome. Sequencing input: CD4+ T cells from PBMCs. The rearranged segments are TRBV28 and TRBJ1-2, and TRBD1 matches 9 of the central bases. CDR3 protein: CASSPGQGFGYTF. The nucleotide sequence reads TGTGCCAGCAGCCCGGGACAGGGTTTCGGCTACACCTTC.